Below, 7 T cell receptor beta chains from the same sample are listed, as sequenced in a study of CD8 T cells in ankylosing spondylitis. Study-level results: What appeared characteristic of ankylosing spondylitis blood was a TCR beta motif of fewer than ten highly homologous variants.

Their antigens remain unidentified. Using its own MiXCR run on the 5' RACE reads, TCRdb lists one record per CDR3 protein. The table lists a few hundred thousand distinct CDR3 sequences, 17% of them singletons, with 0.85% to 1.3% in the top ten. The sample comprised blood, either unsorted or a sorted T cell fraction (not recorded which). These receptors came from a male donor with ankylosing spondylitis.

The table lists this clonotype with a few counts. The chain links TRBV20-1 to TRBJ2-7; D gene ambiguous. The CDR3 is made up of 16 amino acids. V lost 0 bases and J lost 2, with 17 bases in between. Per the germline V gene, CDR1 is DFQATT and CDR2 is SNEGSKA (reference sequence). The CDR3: CSARDIRVKLTYEQYF. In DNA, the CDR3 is TGCAGTGCTAGAGATATCCGGGTGAAGTTAACCTACGAGCAGTACTTC.

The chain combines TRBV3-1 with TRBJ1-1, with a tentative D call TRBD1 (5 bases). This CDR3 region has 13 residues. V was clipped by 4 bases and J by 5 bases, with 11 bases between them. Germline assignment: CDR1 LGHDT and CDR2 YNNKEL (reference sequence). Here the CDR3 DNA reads TGTGCCAGCAGCCCCTGGGGGGGGACTGAAGCTTTCTTT. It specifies CASSPWGGTEAFF.

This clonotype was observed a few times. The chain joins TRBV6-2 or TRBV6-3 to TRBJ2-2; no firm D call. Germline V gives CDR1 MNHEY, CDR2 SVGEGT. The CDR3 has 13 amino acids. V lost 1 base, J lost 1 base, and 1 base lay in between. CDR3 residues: CASSYLNTGELFF. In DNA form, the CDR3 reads TGTGCCAGCAGTTACTTGAACACCGGGGAGCTGTTTTTT.

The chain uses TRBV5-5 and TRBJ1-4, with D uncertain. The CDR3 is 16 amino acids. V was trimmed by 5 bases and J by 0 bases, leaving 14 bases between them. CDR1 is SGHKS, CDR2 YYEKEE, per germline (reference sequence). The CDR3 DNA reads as TGTGCCAGCAGTCCCGGGATACCTGCAACTAATGAAAAACTGTTTTTT. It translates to CASSPGIPATNEKLFF.

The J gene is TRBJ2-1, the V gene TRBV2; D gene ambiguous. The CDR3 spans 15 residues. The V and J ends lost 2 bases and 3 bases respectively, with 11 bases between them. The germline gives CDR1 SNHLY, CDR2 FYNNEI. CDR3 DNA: TGTGCCAGCAGTGAACTGGGTTACGGCTACAATGAGCAGTTCTTC. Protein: CASSELGYGYNEQFF.

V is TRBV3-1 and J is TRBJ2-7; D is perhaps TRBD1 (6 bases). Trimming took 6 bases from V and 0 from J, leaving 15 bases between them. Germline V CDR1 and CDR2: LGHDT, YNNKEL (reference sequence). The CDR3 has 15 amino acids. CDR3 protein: CASSPRDTASYEQYF. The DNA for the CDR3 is TGTGCCAGCAGTCCCCGGGACACCGCCTCCTACGAGCAGTACTTC.

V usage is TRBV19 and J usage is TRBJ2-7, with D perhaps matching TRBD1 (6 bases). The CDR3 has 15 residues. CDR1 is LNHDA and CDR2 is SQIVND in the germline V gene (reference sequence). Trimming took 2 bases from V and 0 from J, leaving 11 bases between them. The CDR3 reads CASSIRGTYSYEQYF. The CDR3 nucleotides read TGTGCCAGTAGTATAAGAGGGACATACTCCTACGAGCAGTACTTC.